These T cell receptor beta chains were read from a single sample in a study of T cell repertoires in cytomegalovirus infection. One entry per CDR3 protein results from TCRdb running MiXCR on the reads. The sample consists of about 740,000 distinct CDR3 sequences, 35% to 45% of them appearing once. The sequencing input was PBMCs. All receptors come from a human donor in good health (CMV status not recorded). Some clones in this sample may be carry-over from other donors' samples. The CDR3 runs from the conserved cysteine through the conserved F or W. The D gene is left open where the match is weak. Not every row has a clone size; where given, it reads once, few, many or a size class.

D	J	size	V	DNA	CDR3
-	TRBJ1-2	-	TRBV28	TGTGCCAGCAGGCAGTTTTCTAACTATGGCTACACCTTC	CASRQFSNYGYTF
-	TRBJ2-3	once	TRBV19	TGTGCCAGTAGTACCTGGACCGTAAGCACAGATACGCAGTATTTT	CASSTWTVSTDTQYF
-	TRBJ1-5	-	TRBV6-5	TGTGCCAGCAGCCTGATATCTGGGCAGCCCCAGCATTTT	CASSLISGQPQHF
-	TRBJ2-7	-	TRBV5-5	TGTGCCAGCAGACTAGCATCCCCACCCTTCGAGCGGTACTTC	CASRLASPPFERYF
-	TRBJ1-2	few	TRBV4-3	TGCGCCAGCAGCCAAGACCCGGGCCTCTATGGCTACACCTTC	CASSQDPGLYGYTF
-	TRBJ2-5	few	TRBV7-2	TGTGCCAGCAGCTTGATCCCTCTGAGGGAACAAGAGACCCAGTACTTC	CASSLIPLREQETQYF
-	TRBJ2-7	-	TRBV9	TGTGCCAGCAGCCCCGGGGCTTTTTCCTACGAGCAGTACTTC	CASSPGAFSYEQYF
TRBD1	TRBJ1-2	-	TRBV5-6	TGTGCCAGCAGCTTGGGGGGCCCGGGACAGGGCCTCTATGGCTACACCTTC	CASSLGGPGQGLYGYTF
-	TRBJ1-1	-	TRBV6-1	TGTGCCGGTACAGGGTCGAGGAACACTGAAGCTTTCTTT	CAGTGSRNTEAFF
-	TRBJ2-7	many	TRBV7-2	TGTGCCAGCAGCCCCTCGCTTTTCCACGAGCAGTACTTC	CASSPSLFHEQYF
TRBD1	TRBJ1-2	few	TRBV20-1	TGCAGTGCCACCGGGACAGACGGCTACACCTTC	CSATGTDGYTF
TRBD1	TRBJ2-3	-	TRBV29-1	TGCAGCGTTGAAGGGGGACAGGGGGCCGTAGATACGCAGTATTTT	CSVEGGQGAVDTQYF
-	TRBJ1-1	few	TRBV6-6	TGTGCCAGCAGTTATAAGGTGGTGAACACTGAAGCTTTCTTT	CASSYKVVNTEAFF
-	TRBJ2-4	-	TRBV11-2	TGTGCCAGCAGCTTAAGCGACATTCAGTACTTC	CASSLSDIQYF
-	TRBJ1-1	once	TRBV27	TGTGCCAGCAGTAGAGGCCAGGGTCCTGAAGCTTTCTTT	CASSRGQGPEAFF
-	TRBJ1-5	few	TRBV6-2/TRBV6-3	TGTGCCAGCAGCCTCCCCGGACGGTCCAATCAGCCCCAGCATTTT	CASSLPGRSNQPQHF
-	TRBJ1-1	few	TRBV4-1	TGCGCCAGCAGCCAGGAAACAGGGCTCCTTGAAGCTTTCTTT	CASSQETGLLEAFF
TRBD1	TRBJ2-7	many	TRBV5-1	TGCGCCAGCAGCAAGACAGGGCAATTCTACGAGCAGTACTTC	CASSKTGQFYEQYF
-	TRBJ1-1	-	TRBV28	TGTGCCAGCAGTTTTCTCGCAGGGGCTGAAGCTTTCTTT	CASSFLAGAEAFF
-	TRBJ1-5	few	TRBV12-3/TRBV12-4	TGTGCCAGCAGTGTATCGTTTGATGCCTTCGATCAGCCCCAGCATTTT	CASSVSFDAFDQPQHF
TRBD2	TRBJ2-5	-	TRBV7-2	TGTGCCAGCAGCCCCCATAGCGGGAGGGCCTTTGCTGAGACCCAGTACTTC	CASSPHSGRAFAETQYF
-	TRBJ2-6	-	TRBV12-3/TRBV12-4	TGTGCCAGCAGTTTGGAACCCTCTGGGGCCAACGTCCTGACTTTC	CASSLEPSGANVLTF
TRBD2	TRBJ2-1	many	TRBV7-2	TGTGCCAGCAGCTATCGAGCGGGAGCGGGTGAGCAGTTCTTC	CASSYRAGAGEQFF
TRBD1	TRBJ2-2	few	TRBV5-4	TGTGCCAGCAGGTCCGGGACAGTGGGTTCCGGGGAGCTGTTTTTT	CASRSGTVGSGELFF
-	TRBJ2-7	few	TRBV6-1	TGTGCCAGCAGTCGACCGGGACGGGAGAGCTCCTACGAGCAGTACTTC	CASSRPGRESSYEQYF
TRBD1	TRBJ1-5	-	TRBV27	TGTGCCAGCAGTCAGGGGGCTGGTCAGCCCCAGCATTTT	CASSQGAGQPQHF
-	TRBJ2-7	few	TRBV7-9	TGTGCCAGCAGCTCCCCCTCCCGTAGTTACGAGCAGTACTTC	CASSSPSRSYEQYF